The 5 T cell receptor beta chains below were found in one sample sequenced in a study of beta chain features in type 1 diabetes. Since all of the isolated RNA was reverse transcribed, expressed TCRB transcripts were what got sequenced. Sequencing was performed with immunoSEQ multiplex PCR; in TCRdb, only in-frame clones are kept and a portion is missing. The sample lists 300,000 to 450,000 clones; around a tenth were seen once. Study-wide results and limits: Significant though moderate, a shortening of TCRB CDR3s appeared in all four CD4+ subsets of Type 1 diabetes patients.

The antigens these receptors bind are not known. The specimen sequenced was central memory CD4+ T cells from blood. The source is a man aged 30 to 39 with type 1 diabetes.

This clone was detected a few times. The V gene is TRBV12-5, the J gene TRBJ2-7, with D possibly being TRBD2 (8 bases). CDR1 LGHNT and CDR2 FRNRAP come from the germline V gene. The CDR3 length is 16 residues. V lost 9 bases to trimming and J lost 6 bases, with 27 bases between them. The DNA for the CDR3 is TGTGCTAGCGTAGACAGGGCTAGGCGGGAGGATGCCGAGCAGTACTTC. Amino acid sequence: CASVDRARREDAEQYF.

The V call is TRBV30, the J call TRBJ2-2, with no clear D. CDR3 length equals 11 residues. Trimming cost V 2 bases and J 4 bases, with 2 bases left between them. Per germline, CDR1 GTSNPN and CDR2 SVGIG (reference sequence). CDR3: CAWSSTGELFF. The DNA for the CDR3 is TGTGCCTGGAGTAGCACCGGGGAGCTGTTTTTT. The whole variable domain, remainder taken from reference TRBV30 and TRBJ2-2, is SQTIHQWPATLVQPVGSPLSLECTVEGTSNPNLYWYRQAAGRGLQLLFYSVGIGQISSEVPQNLSASRPQDRQFILSSKKLLLSDSGFYLCAWSSTGELFFGEGSRLTVL.

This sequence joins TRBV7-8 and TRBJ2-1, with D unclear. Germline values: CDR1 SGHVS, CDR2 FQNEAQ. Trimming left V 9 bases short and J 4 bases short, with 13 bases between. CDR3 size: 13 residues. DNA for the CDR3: TGTGCCAGTTCGGACGGCGCTTACAATGAGCAGTTCTTC. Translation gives CASSDGAYNEQFF. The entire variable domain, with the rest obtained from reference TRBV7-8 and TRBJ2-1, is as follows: GAGVSQSPRYKVAKRGQDVALRCDPISGHVSLFWYQQALGQGPEFLTYFQNEAQLDKSGLPSDRFFAERPEGSVSTLKIQRTQQEDSAVYLCASSDGAYNEQFFGPGTRLTVL.

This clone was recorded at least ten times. CDR3 nucleotide sequence: TGTGCCAGCAGTGGGGGCGGGAGGGTCGGAGATACGCAGTATTTT. It codes for CASSGGGRVGDTQYF. The chain carries TRBV2 and TRBJ2-3, with 9 bases lining up with TRBD2. This CDR3 region has 15 residues. V gave up 4 bases and J gave up 5 bases; unmatched junction bases: 7. Germline V gene lookup returns CDR1 SNHLY and CDR2 FYNNEI.

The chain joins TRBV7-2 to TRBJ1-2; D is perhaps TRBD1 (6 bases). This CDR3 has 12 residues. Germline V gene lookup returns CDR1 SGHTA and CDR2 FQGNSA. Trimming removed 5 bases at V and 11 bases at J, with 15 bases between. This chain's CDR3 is CASSPPTQGYTF. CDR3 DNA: TGTGCCAGCAGCCCCCCCACACAGGGTTACACCTTC.